This T cell receptor (beta chain) emerged from a study of T cell responses to AZD1222 COVID-19 vaccine. Libraries were prepared by immunoSEQ multiplex PCR; TCRdb keeps only in-frame clonotypes and omits some of them. The sample has about 150,000 clones; 90% to 95% are singletons. Comment on this clone: Its cognate antigen is unknown.

CDR3 length: 14 residues. Deletions cut 3 bases from V and 1 base from J, with 9 bases between. Germline V gene data show CDR1 as MNHEY and CDR2 as SMNVEV (reference sequence). Study-wide results and caveats: Spike-wide coverage was observed for vaccine-associated CD4 TCRs, with dominant responses at 160-218 and 743-854. Spike-specific TCR depth and breadth grew after two AZD1222 doses.

Sequencing was performed on peripheral blood, taken 28 days after the second AZD1222 dose. J is TRBJ1-1 and V is TRBV27; D call uncertain. The sequence was collected from an adult who received the AZD1222 COVID-19 vaccine. This chain's CDR3 is CASSFERKNTEAFF. CDR3 bases: TGTGCCAGCAGTTTCGAACGGAAGAACACTGAAGCTTTCTTT.